This TCR beta chain was identified during a study of blood T cells in healthy people across ages. Study-level findings and limits: Per million T cells, TCR beta diversity dropped roughly linearly as age increased.

Regarding this clonotype: What it binds is unknown.

Together with a sample-barcoded 5' primer, a J-beta primer mix was included in a second PCR lasting 7 to 11 cycles. TCRdb reanalysed the 5' RACE reads using MiXCR and keeps one entry per CDR3 protein. The table records about 1.8 million distinct CDR3 sequences, 49% of them present only once. The clonotype comes from a woman aged 40 to 50 in good health. Material: blood.

The chain's CDR3 is CASSATGKETQYF. The DNA of the CDR3 is TGTGCCAGCAGTGCGACAGGGAAAGAGACCCAGTACTTC. This chain uses TRBV25-1 with TRBJ2-5; 7 bases line up with TRBD1. Unmatched junction bases numbered 2, after V lost 4 bases and J lost 3 bases. The CDR3 spans 13 residues. The V gene's germline CDR1 is MGHDK and CDR2 SYGVNS.